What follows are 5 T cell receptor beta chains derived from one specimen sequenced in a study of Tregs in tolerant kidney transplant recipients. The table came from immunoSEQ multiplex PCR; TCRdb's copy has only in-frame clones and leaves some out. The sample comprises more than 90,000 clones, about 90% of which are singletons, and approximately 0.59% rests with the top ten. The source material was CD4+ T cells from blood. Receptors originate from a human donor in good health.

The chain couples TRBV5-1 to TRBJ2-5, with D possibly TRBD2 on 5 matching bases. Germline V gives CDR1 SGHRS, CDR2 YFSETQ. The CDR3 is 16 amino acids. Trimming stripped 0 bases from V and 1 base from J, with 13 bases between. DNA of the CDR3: TGCGCCAGCAGCTTGGGAGGGCAGGCGGCCCAAGAGACCCAGTACTTC. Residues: CASSLGGQAAQETQYF.

CDR3 nucleotides: TGTGCCAGCAGTTTCGGACTAGCGGGGGCAGGAGAGACCCAGTACTTC. Residues: CASSFGLAGAGETQYF. The rearrangement uses TRBV6-5 and TRBJ2-5; 13 bases are a match to TRBD2. J lost 4 bases, V lost 4 bases, and 6 bases had no gene match. Germline-derived CDR1 and CDR2 are MNHEY and SVGAGI. CDR3 size: 16 residues.

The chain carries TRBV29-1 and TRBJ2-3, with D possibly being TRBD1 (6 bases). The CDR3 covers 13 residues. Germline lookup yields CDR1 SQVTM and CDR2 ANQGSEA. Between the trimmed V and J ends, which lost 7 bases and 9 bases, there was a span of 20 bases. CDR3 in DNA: TGCAGCGCCATGACGGGACACCTAACGACGCAGTATTTT. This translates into CSAMTGHLTTQYF.

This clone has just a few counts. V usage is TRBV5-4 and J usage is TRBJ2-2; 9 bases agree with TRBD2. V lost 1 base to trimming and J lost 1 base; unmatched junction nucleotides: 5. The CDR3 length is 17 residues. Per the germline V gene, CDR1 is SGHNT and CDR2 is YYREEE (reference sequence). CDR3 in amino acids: CASSLRLAGMNTGELFF. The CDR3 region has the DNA TGTGCCAGCAGCTTGAGGCTAGCGGGGATGAACACCGGGGAGCTGTTTTTT.

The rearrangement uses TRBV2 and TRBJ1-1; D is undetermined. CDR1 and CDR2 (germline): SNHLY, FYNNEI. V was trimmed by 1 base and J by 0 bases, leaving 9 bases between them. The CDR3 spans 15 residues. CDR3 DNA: TGTGCCAGCAGTGAAGATACGGGGATGAACACTGAAGCTTTCTTT. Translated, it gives CASSEDTGMNTEAFF.